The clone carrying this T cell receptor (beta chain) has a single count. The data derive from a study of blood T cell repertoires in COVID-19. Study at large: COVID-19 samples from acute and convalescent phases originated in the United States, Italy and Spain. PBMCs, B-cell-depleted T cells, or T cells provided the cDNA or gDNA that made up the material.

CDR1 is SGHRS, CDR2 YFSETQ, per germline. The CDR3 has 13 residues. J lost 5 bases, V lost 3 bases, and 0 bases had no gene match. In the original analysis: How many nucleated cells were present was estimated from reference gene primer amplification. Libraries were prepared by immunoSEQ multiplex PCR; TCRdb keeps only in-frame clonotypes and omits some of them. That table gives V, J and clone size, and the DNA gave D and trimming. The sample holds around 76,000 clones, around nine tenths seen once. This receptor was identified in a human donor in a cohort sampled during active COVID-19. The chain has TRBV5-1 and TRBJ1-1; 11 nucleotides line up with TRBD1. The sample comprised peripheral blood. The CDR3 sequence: CASSWDRGTEAFF. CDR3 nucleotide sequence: TGCGCCAGCAGCTGGGACAGGGGGACTGAAGCTTTCTTT.